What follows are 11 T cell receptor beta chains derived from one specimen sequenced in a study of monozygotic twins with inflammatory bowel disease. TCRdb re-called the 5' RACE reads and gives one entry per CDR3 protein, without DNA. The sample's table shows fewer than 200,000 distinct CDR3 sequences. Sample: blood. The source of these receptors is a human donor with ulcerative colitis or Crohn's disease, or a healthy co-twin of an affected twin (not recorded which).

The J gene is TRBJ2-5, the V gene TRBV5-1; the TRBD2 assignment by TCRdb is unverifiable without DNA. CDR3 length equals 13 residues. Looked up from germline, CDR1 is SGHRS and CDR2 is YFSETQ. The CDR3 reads CASSREIQETQYF. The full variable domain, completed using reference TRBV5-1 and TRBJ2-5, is KAGVTQTPRYLIKTRGQQVTLSCSPISGHRSVSWYQQTPGQGLQFLFEYFSETQRNKGNFPGRFSGRQFSNSRSEMNVSTLELGDSALYLCASSREIQETQYFGPGTRLLVL.

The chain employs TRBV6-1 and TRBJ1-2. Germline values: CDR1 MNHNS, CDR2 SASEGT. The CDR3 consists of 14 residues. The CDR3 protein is CASSDYRSSYGYTF.

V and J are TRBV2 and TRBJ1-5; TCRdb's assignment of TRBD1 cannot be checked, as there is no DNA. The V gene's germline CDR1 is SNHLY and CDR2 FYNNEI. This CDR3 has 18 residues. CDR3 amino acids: CASSEALGGYVSNQPQHF.

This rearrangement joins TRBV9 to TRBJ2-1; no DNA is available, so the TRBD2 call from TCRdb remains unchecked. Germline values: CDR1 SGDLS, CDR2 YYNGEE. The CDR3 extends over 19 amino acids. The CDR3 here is CASSVATSGSKSSYNEQFF.

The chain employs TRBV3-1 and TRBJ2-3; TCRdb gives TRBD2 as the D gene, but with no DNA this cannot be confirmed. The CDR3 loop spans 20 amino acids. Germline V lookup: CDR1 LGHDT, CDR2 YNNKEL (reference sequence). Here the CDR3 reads CASSQDRPYSGRASSDTQYF.

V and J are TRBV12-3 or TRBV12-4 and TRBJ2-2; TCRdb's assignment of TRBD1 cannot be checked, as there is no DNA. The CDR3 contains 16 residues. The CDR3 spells CASSSGTGFLTGELFF.

CDR3 sequence: CASSVVKGVTYNEQFF. The rearrangement joins TRBV9 to TRBJ2-1; the D call of TRBD1 rests on TCRdb alone, since no DNA is present to check it. The germline V gene encodes CDR1 SGDLS and CDR2 YYNGEE. This CDR3 is 16 amino acids long.

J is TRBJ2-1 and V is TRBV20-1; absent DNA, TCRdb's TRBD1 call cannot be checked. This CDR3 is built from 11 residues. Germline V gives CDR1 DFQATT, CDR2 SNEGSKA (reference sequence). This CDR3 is CSIRDTNEQFF.

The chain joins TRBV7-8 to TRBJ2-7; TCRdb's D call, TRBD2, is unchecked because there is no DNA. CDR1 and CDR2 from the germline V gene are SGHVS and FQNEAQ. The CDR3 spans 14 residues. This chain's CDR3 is CASSLGLVNYEQYF.

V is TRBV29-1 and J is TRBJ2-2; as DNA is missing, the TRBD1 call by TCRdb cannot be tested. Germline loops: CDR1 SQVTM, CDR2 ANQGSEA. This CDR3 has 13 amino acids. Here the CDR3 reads CGNRDPETGELFF.

This CDR3 reads CASSPPEGARGEQYF. V and J are TRBV18 and TRBJ2-7; TCRdb calls TRBD1, which cannot be checked without DNA. The germline CDR1 and CDR2 sequences are KGHSH and LQKENI. CDR3 length: 15 residues.